A selection of T cell receptor beta chains follows, all from one sample in a study of OX40 agonist ivuxolimab in advanced cancers. Data came from immunoSEQ multiplex PCR; TCRdb stores just in-frame clones and leaves some out. The sample yields some 60,000 clones, roughly 86% seen once. Sequenced here: CD4+ or CD8+ T cells sorted from blood, sampled in a trial of the OX40 agonist ivuxolimab. Receptors originate from an adult with an advanced solid tumor such as melanoma, head and neck, liver or kidney cancer. Both conserved end residues are part of each CDR3. A D gene is named only where the DNA matches it firmly. Part of the rows lack a size; the others show once, few, many or a class for expanded clones.

TRBV6-5	TRBD1	NA	TRBJ1-4	TGTGCCAGCAGTTACAACAGGGGTGAAAAACTGTTTTTT	CASSYNRGEKLFF
TRBV7-2	NA	NA	TRBJ1-3	TGTGCCAGCAGCCCACAGGCCTTCTCTGGAAACACCATATATTTT	CASSPQAFSGNTIYF
TRBV6-1	NA	NA	TRBJ1-4	TGTGCCAGCAGTCATGGGGGGCGTGACGAAAAACTGTTTTTT	CASSHGGRDEKLFF
TRBV14	NA	NA	TRBJ2-3	TGTGCCAGCAGCCAAGATCGGGCGGGGACAGATACGCAGTATTTT	CASSQDRAGTDTQYF
TRBV7-2	TRBD2	NA	TRBJ2-5	TGTGCCAGCAGCCCGACTAGCGGGGGGCGGGGAGAGACCCAGTACTTC	CASSPTSGGRGETQYF
TRBV5-4	NA	NA	TRBJ1-1	TGTGCCAGCAGTATACAGGGTTCCACTGAAGCTTTCTTT	CASSIQGSTEAFF
TRBV5-6	NA	NA	TRBJ1-6	TGTGCCAGCACCCGACAGGCCTCCTATAATTCACCCCTCCACTTT	CASTRQASYNSPLHF
TRBV5-1	NA	NA	TRBJ1-5	TGCGCCAGCAGCTTGGGCTTTGGGGACGGGCAGCCCCAGCATTTT	CASSLGFGDGQPQHF
TRBV18	TRBD1	NA	TRBJ2-7	TGTGCCAGCTCACCACCCCAGGGGGCGAGGTACGAGCAGTACTTC	CASSPPQGARYEQYF
TRBV6-6	NA	NA	TRBJ2-5	TGTGCCAGCAGTTATGACTGGGAGACCCAGTACTTC	CASSYDWETQYF
TRBV5-1	NA	NA	TRBJ2-2	TGCGCCAGCAGCTTTATCCAGACGAACACCGGGGAGCTGTTTTTT	CASSFIQTNTGELFF
TRBV6-5	TRBD2	NA	TRBJ2-7	TGTGCCAGCAGTCTCCGGGAGGGCAGGTCCTACGAGCAGTACTTC	CASSLREGRSYEQYF
TRBV11-3	TRBD2	NA	TRBJ2-1	TGTGCCAGCAGCTTAGGGAGAGGGGGGACTAGCGGGAACAATGAGCAGTTCTTC	CASSLGRGGTSGNNEQFF
TRBV7-2	NA	NA	TRBJ2-6	TGTGCCAGCAGCACGGGAGACTCTGGGGCCAACGTCCTGACTTTC	CASSTGDSGANVLTF
TRBV5-1	NA	NA	TRBJ1-4	TGCGCCAGCAGTTACAGCCTCGAAGGTGAAAAACTGTTTTTT	CASSYSLEGEKLFF
TRBV5-1	NA	NA	TRBJ2-1	TGCGCCAGCAAGGCTAGCCCTAGCTCCTACAATGAGCAGTTCTTC	CASKASPSSYNEQFF
TRBV18	TRBD2	NA	TRBJ2-5	TGTGCCAGCTCACCAGGGGCTAGCGGGCAAGAGACCCAGTACTTC	CASSPGASGQETQYF
TRBV19	NA	NA	TRBJ1-1	TGTGCCAGTAGTATGGGGGATTGGATGAACACTGAAGCTTTCTTT	CASSMGDWMNTEAFF
TRBV2	NA	NA	TRBJ2-3	TGTGCCAGCAGGGCGCGGGGCGGAGTCACAGATACGCAGTATTTT	CASRARGGVTDTQYF
TRBV30	NA	NA	TRBJ2-3	TGTGCCTGGAGTGGGGGGATGACAGATACGCAGTATTTT	CAWSGGMTDTQYF
TRBV7-9	TRBD2	NA	TRBJ2-7	TGTGCCAGCAGCTTCGGGACTAGCAACGAGCAGTACTTC	CASSFGTSNEQYF
TRBV18	NA	few	TRBJ1-1	TGTGCCAGCTCGCCTATGGGGACGGCGAGCACTGAAGCTTTCTTT	CASSPMGTASTEAFF
TRBV19	NA	once	TRBJ2-7	TGTGCCAGTAGTATCCTGGGGGGCTCCTACGAGCAGTACTTC	CASSILGGSYEQYF
TRBV9	NA	NA	TRBJ2-2	TGTGCCAGCAGCCCCCCCGCCGGGGAGCTGTTTTTT	CASSPPAGELFF
TRBV5-1	NA	NA	TRBJ2-7	TGCGCCAGCAGCAGGGGGGCCGCCTACGAGCAGTACTTC	CASSRGAAYEQYF
TRBV5-1	TRBD1	NA	TRBJ1-2	TGCGCCAGCAGCTGGGAGGGGACAGAAGCTAATGGCTACACCTTC	CASSWEGTEANGYTF
TRBV19	TRBD2	once	TRBJ2-6	TGTGCCAGTAGTATCCGACTAGCGGGGAGCTCTGGGGCCAACGTCCTGACTTTC	CASSIRLAGSSGANVLTF
TRBV28	NA	NA	TRBJ1-3	TGTGCCAGCAGTTTAAGCGGACCCCGAAACACCATATATTTT	CASSLSGPRNTIYF
TRBV6-5	NA	NA	TRBJ2-7	TGTGCCAGCAGGATCAAGGGCCACGAGCAGTACTTC	CASRIKGHEQYF
TRBV28	NA	NA	TRBJ2-5	TGTGCCAGCAATCAGGGTTGGGAGACCCAGTACTTC	CASNQGWETQYF
TRBV7-9	NA	NA	TRBJ1-1	TGTGCCAGCAGTTCCCAGGGCGGCTACGTGAACACTGAAGCTTTCTTT	CASSSQGGYVNTEAFF
TRBV5-6	TRBD2	NA	TRBJ2-7	TGTGCCAGCACCCCCCGGGACTACTACAACGAGCAGTACTTC	CASTPRDYYNEQYF
TRBV10-3	NA	NA	TRBJ1-2	TGTGCCATCAGCAATACTGACAGAGACCTCCGCTATGGCTACACCTTC	CAISNTDRDLRYGYTF
TRBV7-9	TRBD1	NA	TRBJ2-3	TGTGCCAGCAGCTTGCGGACAGGAACGGCCGCAGATACGCAGTATTTT	CASSLRTGTAADTQYF
TRBV4-1	NA	NA	TRBJ2-5	TGCGCCAGCAGCCCCCGGGACACAAGCTTCCAGGAGACCCAGTACTTC	CASSPRDTSFQETQYF
TRBV5-1	NA	NA	TRBJ2-2	TGCGCCAGCAGCTTGCGTGTCGCCGGGGAGCTGTTTTTT	CASSLRVAGELFF
TRBV27	NA	NA	TRBJ1-4	TGTGCCAGCAGTTTAATCAGGGGAGAAAAACTGTTTTTT	CASSLIRGEKLFF
TRBV29-1	NA	NA	TRBJ1-2	TGCAGCGTTGAAACAGCCTACTATGGCTACACCTTC	CSVETAYYGYTF
TRBV4-2	NA	once	TRBJ2-1	TGTGCCAGCAGCCAAGGTGAGGGTAACCCATACAATGAGCAGTTCTTC	CASSQGEGNPYNEQFF
TRBV5-6	NA	NA	TRBJ2-1	TGTGCCAGCAGCTTGAGGAATGAGCAGTTCTTC	CASSLRNEQFF
TRBV11-2	NA	NA	TRBJ2-5	TGTGCCAGCAGCTTAGGGGGGAATAGGGGGTTGGAAGAGACCCAGTACTTC	CASSLGGNRGLEETQYF
TRBV27	NA	NA	TRBJ2-6	TGTGCCAGCAGTTTACTCCATAGTGGCTCTGGGGCCAACGTCCTGACTTTC	CASSLLHSGSGANVLTF
TRBV9	TRBD2	NA	TRBJ2-7	TGTGCCAGCAGCGCGGGACTAAGAAACTACTACGAGCAGTACTTC	CASSAGLRNYYEQYF
TRBV19	NA	NA	TRBJ2-2	TGTGCCAGTAGGGGCCGGGGGTCCAACACCGGGGAGCTGTTTTTT	CASRGRGSNTGELFF
TRBV5-6	NA	few	TRBJ2-2	TGTGCCAGCAGACCCGATGGGGGTGTGACCACCGGGGAGCTGTTTTTT	CASRPDGGVTTGELFF
TRBV5-1	NA	once	TRBJ1-1	TGCGCCAGCAGCTTGGAGGCGGGGAAGGGTTCTGAAGCTTTCTTT	CASSLEAGKGSEAFF
TRBV6-6	NA	NA	TRBJ2-7	TGTGCCAGCACAGACTCCTACGAGCAGTACTTC	CASTDSYEQYF
TRBV14	NA	NA	TRBJ2-1	TGTGCCAGCAGCCAAGTTTTAATAGCTTCAAGGGGGGAGCAGTTCTTC	CASSQVLIASRGEQFF
TRBV5-1	NA	NA	TRBJ2-3	TGCGCCAGCAGCTCGGACAGATACGCAGATACGCAGTATTTT	CASSSDRYADTQYF
TRBV5-4	NA	NA	TRBJ1-3	TGTGCCAGCAGCTTGGGTCCGGCCCTCTCTGGAAACACCATATATTTT	CASSLGPALSGNTIYF
TRBV20-1	NA	few	TRBJ2-5	TGCAGTGCACCTCTAGCGGAGACCCAGTACTTC	CSAPLAETQYF
TRBV6-1	NA	NA	TRBJ1-2	TGTGCCAGCCAGTTTGAGGGCAGATTGTATGGCTACACCTTC	CASQFEGRLYGYTF